The rows below give T cell receptor beta chains drawn from one sample of a study of brain T cells in children with intractable seizures. Produced via immunoSEQ multiplex PCR; TCRdb's table is partial and in-frame only. Here the sample spans about 340,000 clones, 93% being singletons. The sample was peripheral blood, taken 4 to 6 months after surgery. Receptors were obtained from a boy in the first two years of life with tuberous sclerosis and intractable seizures. CDR3s include the opening cysteine and the closing phenylalanine or tryptophan. The D gene is left open where the match is weak. Expanded clones get a size class; other rows say once, few or many, or leave the size out.

CDR3aa,CDR3nt,abundance,d_gene,v_gene,j_gene
CASSIQGAPAEAFF,TGTGCCAGTAGTATACAGGGGGCGCCGGCTGAAGCTTTCTTT,-,TRBD1,TRBV19,TRBJ1-1
CASSWDPGQGITDTQYF,TGCGCCAGCAGCTGGGATCCGGGACAGGGGATCACAGATACGCAGTATTTT,-,TRBD1,TRBV5-1,TRBJ2-3
CASSPGLAPFNEQFF,TGTGCCAGCAGTCCGGGACTAGCCCCGTTCAATGAGCAGTTCTTC,-,TRBD2,TRBV27,TRBJ2-1
CASSRPAGLYNEQFF,TGTGCCAGCAGCCGCCCAGCGGGGCTCTACAATGAGCAGTTCTTC,-,TRBD2,TRBV6-5,TRBJ2-1
CASSFVRNTEAFF,TGTGCCAGCAGCTTTGTCAGGAACACTGAAGCTTTCTTT,few,-,TRBV11-3,TRBJ1-1
CASSPLDVFTDTQYF,TGTGCCAGCTCACCCCTGGACGTCTTCACAGATACGCAGTATTTT,-,-,TRBV18,TRBJ2-3
CASSPPGDRVTSEFF,TGTGCCAGCTCACCACCGGGGGACAGGGTAACATCGGAGTTCTTC,-,TRBD1,TRBV18,TRBJ2-1
CASSRYEQYF,TGTGCCAGTTCGAGGTACGAGCAGTACTTC,-,-,TRBV28,TRBJ2-7
CAWSVRISGASYNEQFF,TGTGCCTGGAGTGTTCGGATAAGCGGGGCTTCCTACAATGAGCAGTTCTTC,-,TRBD2,TRBV30,TRBJ2-1
CASSFEENTEAFF,TGTGCCAGCAGCTTTGAGGAGAACACTGAAGCTTTCTTT,-,-,TRBV11-3,TRBJ1-1
CASSPWTSGDYEQYF,TGTGCCAGCAGCCCCTGGACTAGCGGGGACTACGAGCAGTACTTC,-,TRBD2,TRBV9,TRBJ2-7
CASRPTGGYEQYF,TGCGCCAGCAGACCTACAGGGGGCTACGAGCAGTACTTC,-,TRBD1,TRBV5-1,TRBJ2-7
CASSIPIAGGGETQYF,TGCGCCAGCAGCATTCCGATAGCGGGGGGAGGGGAGACCCAGTACTTC,-,TRBD2,TRBV5-1,TRBJ2-5
CASSFKGASGSTDTQYF,TGCGCCAGCAGCTTTAAAGGGGCTAGCGGGAGCACAGATACGCAGTATTTT,-,TRBD2,TRBV5-1,TRBJ2-3
CASSEQAGNIQYF,TGCGCCAGCAGTGAGCAAGCAGGAAACATTCAGTACTTC,-,-,TRBV10-2,TRBJ2-4
CAWSAHRASGNTIYF,TGTGCCTGGAGTGCCCATAGGGCGTCGGGAAACACCATATATTTT,-,-,TRBV30,TRBJ1-3